This T cell receptor beta chain was retrieved from a study of blood T cell repertoires in COVID-19. Study as a whole: Material from acute and convalescent COVID-19 was sourced from the United States, Italy and Spain. Sample material is recorded as cDNA or gDNA derived from T cells, B-cell-depleted T cells, or PBMCs.

This study enrolled people aged about 18 to 90 from roughly 24 US geographic areas. What the recovered Cohort 3 donors had was two negative PCRs, clearance, or symptom resolution. Only in-frame clones appear in the TCRdb table, and some are missing; sequencing was by immunoSEQ multiplex PCR. The data contain more than 150,000 clones, around four fifths of them singletons. This clonotype was obtained from a man aged 40-50 years who had recovered from COVID-19. Sequencing used PBMCs or T cells enriched from blood (not recorded which).

CDR3 bases: TGTGCCAGCAGTTACGGACAGGGGGCTGAAGCTTTCTTT. Translation: CASSYGQGAEAFF. The genes are TRBV27 and TRBJ1-1; 10 bases map to TRBD1. The V segment lost 4 bases and the J segment 6 bases; nucleotides outside the gene matches: 2. The CDR3 runs to 13 residues. Germline loops: CDR1 MNHEY, CDR2 SMNVEV (reference sequence).